One sample yielded the 8 T cell receptor beta chains listed below, sequenced in a study of post-analysis software for immune sequencing data. Study-level points and caveats: Patients had higher frequencies than controls of a few TRBV segments, including TRBV5-6, TRBV5-1 and TRBV20-1.

Built from TCR beta cDNA, the libraries had unique molecular identifiers in them. TCRdb re-analysed the PCR reads in MiXCR, keeping a single row per CDR3 protein. The data contain around 500,000 distinct CDR3 sequences, 34% of them singletons. Antigens for these TCRs are unknown. The material sequenced was blood. The receptor set was obtained from a girl under 18 with multiple sclerosis.

Only a few counts were recorded for this clonotype. This rearrangement joins TRBV11-2 to TRBJ1-1; no definite D call. With 1 base removed from V and 3 bases from J, the gap between germline ends came to 3 bases. Per germline, CDR1 SGHAT and CDR2 FQNNGV. The CDR3 spans 12 residues. The CDR3 DNA follows: TGTGCCAGCAGCTTAGCACACACTGAAGCTTTCTTT. It specifies CASSLAHTEAFF.

This clonotype was seen more than once but under ten times. The rearrangement uses TRBV6-5 and TRBJ2-5; D is possibly TRBD2 (6 bases). The CDR3 extends over 12 amino acids. V lost 5 bases, J lost 6 bases, and 10 bases lay in between. Germline V gene data show CDR1 as MNHEY and CDR2 as SVGAGI. The CDR3 loop is CASSRLDKTQYF. CDR3 sequence (DNA): TGTGCCAGCAGTCGACTAGATAAGACCCAGTACTTC.

The rearrangement uses TRBV2 and TRBJ2-5; TRBD2 matches at 7 bases. This CDR3 spans 14 amino acids. Trimming cost V 6 bases and J 3 bases; bases outside gene matches: 7. Germline values: CDR1 SNHLY, CDR2 FYNNEI. In nucleotides, the CDR3 is TGTGCCAGCAGGGGAGGGCTCCCCAAAGAGACCCAGTACTTC. Amino acid sequence: CASRGGLPKETQYF.

The chain is built from TRBV5-1 and TRBJ2-3; 8 positions agree with TRBD1. The CDR3 is 15 amino acids. CDR1 SGHRS and CDR2 YFSETQ come from the germline V gene. The V segment lost 1 base and the J segment 4 bases; nucleotides outside the gene matches: 5. In DNA, the CDR3 is TGCGCCAGCAGCTTGTCCGCAGGGGGCGCAGATACGCAGTATTTT. Protein sequence: CASSLSAGGADTQYF.

This clonotype has only a few counts. The V gene is TRBV12-3 or TRBV12-4, the J gene TRBJ1-2; the match to TRBD1 covers 9 bases. CDR3 length equals 14 residues. Losses at the gene ends were 6 bases for V and 4 bases for J; bases not matched to a gene: 6. Here the CDR3 reads CASSFGTGFYGYTF. In DNA, the CDR3 is TGTGCCAGCAGCTTCGGGACAGGGTTCTATGGCTACACCTTC.

The CDR3, as DNA: TGTGCCAGCAGCGAAGGCGTTTATCAGCCCCAGCATTTT. Translated: CASSEGVYQPQHF. This chain uses TRBV11-2 with TRBJ1-5, with D unresolved. Trimming pared 5 bases from V and 5 bases from J, leaving 10 bases between. CDR1 is SGHAT and CDR2 is FQNNGV in the germline V gene. This CDR3 comprises 13 residues.

This clonotype was seen a few times. The chain carries TRBV5-1 and TRBJ2-5; D may be TRBD1 or TRBD2 (5 bases each). The V and J ends lost 4 bases and 2 bases respectively, with 18 bases between them. This CDR3 is 16 amino acids long. Germline CDR1 and CDR2: SGHRS and YFSETQ. Here the CDR3 DNA reads TGCGCCAGCAGCCTCCTGGGGGTAGGCAGGCAAGAGACCCAGTACTTC. This encodes CASSLLGVGRQETQYF.

The chain recombines TRBV5-1 with TRBJ1-2; TRBD1 is a possible D gene (6 bases). V was clipped by 3 bases and J by 8 bases, with 17 bases between them. CDR1 SGHRS and CDR2 YFSETQ come from the germline V gene. This CDR3 region has 14 residues. The CDR3 DNA reads TGCGCCAGCAGCTCGACACAGGGAATCGGCGGCTACACCTTC. The encoded protein is CASSSTQGIGGYTF.